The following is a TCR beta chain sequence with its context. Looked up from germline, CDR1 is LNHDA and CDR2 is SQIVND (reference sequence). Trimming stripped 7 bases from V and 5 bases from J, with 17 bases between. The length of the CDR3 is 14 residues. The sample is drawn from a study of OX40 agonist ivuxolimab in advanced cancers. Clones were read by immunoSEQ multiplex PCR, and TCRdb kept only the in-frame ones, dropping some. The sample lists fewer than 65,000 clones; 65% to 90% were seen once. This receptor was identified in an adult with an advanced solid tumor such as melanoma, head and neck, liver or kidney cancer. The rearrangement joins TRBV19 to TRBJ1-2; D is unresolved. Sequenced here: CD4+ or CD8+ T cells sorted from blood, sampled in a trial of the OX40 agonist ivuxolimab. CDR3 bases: TGTGCCAGTACCCCGTCTAGGGCAGCTTATGGCTACACCTTC. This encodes CASTPSRAAYGYTF.